This T cell receptor (beta chain) appears in the sequencing data of a study of T-cell reconstitution after alpha-beta-depleted transplantation in children. Unique molecular identifiers were built into the TCRbeta library. TCRdb redid the calling of the PCR reads with MiXCR, one entry per CDR3 protein. Seen here are about 200,000 distinct CDR3 sequences, roughly 7% observed once, and the top ten hold 4.5% to 6.5%. About this clonotype: What it binds is unknown.

General study findings and limits: In patients about two months after transplant, alpha-beta T cells reportedly arose from several hundred expanded graft clones. The study traced high day-60 TCRbeta diversity in some patients to surviving recipient T cells and thymic progenitors. Fresh T-cell production supplied most of the T-cell counts and diversity seen one year after transplant.

Sequencing was performed on PBMCs, taken before TCRalphabeta/CD19-depleted stem cell transplant. This clonotype originated in a boy between 2 and 15 years old with acute lymphoblastic leukemia, due to receive a stem cell transplant.

The CDR3 DNA follows: TGTGCCAGCAGTTCCCTAGCGGGGGGGCGAACTAGCACAGATACGCAGTATTTT. Its translation: CASSSLAGGRTSTDTQYF. V usage is TRBV28 and J usage is TRBJ2-3; 12 bases align to TRBD2. V lost 4 bases to trimming and J lost 0 bases; unmatched junction nucleotides: 8. CDR1 is MDHEN and CDR2 is SYDVKM in the germline V gene. The CDR3 contains 18 residues.